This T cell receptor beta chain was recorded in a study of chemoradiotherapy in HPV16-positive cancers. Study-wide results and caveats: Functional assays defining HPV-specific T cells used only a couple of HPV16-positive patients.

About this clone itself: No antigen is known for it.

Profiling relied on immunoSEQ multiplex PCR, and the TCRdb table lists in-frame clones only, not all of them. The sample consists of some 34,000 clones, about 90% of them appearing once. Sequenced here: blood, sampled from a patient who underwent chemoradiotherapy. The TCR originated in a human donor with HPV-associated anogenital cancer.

In DNA, the CDR3 is TGTGCCAGCAGCTTCAGACAGGGAGTCTACAATGAGCAGTTCTTC. Protein sequence: CASSFRQGVYNEQFF. The chain carries TRBV11-3 and TRBJ2-1, with 7 bases matching TRBD1. The CDR3 contains 15 residues. Germline trimming cut 3 bases from V and 3 bases from J; bases unmatched to any gene: 5. The germline V gene has CDR1 SGHNT and CDR2 YENEEA.